Each of the 25 T cell receptor beta chains below was sequenced from the same sample in a study of shared clonotypes between healthy human individuals (TCRdb year 2020). The method was the immunoSEQ multiplex PCR assay. This immuneACCESS table, as held by TCRdb, lists in-frame sequences with V and J called but not all clones. Of the missing ones, under half trace to an unresolved V gene in checked studies; the others have no known cause. Counted in this sample were about 2.1 million clones; over 85% of them appeared once. 1.5% to 2% of the sample belongs to the ten largest clones. For the CD8 naive samples, CD45RO-negative cells were positively selected for CCR7, yielding a CD45RA+CCR7+ population from which TemRA cells were excluded. The sample consisted of naive CD8+ T cells from PBMCs. Read against the paper, the sample's cell subset or site label means: CD45RA+CCR7+. The origin of the receptors is a man between 18 and 29 years old in good health. Some clones in this sample may be carry-over from other donors' samples.

The gene calls are TRBV19 and TRBJ2-7; 12 nucleotides line up with TRBD1. The V gene end was trimmed by 3 bases and the J gene end by 7 bases; junction bases not matched to a gene: 7. The CDR3 totals 15 residues. Per the germline V gene, CDR1 is LNHDA and CDR2 is SQIVND (reference sequence). CDR3 bases: TGTGCCAGTAGTATCCTGGGACAGGGGGCGGATGAGCAGTACTTC. Translation gives CASSILGQGADEQYF.

The chain uses TRBV10-3 and TRBJ1-2; 9 bases are shared with TRBD1. From germline, CDR1 is ENHRY and CDR2 SYGVKD. V lost 8 bases and J lost 0; bases outside the gene matches: 13. The CDR3 is 17 residues long. In DNA form, the CDR3 reads TGTGCCATCGGCCCCGGGACAGGGACCTATCCTAACTATGGCTACACCTTC. Translating it yields CAIGPGTGTYPNYGYTF.

V is TRBV5-5 and J is TRBJ2-7, with TRBD1 identical over 7 bases. The germline gives CDR1 SGHKS, CDR2 YYEKEE (reference sequence). V gave up 4 bases and J gave up 0 bases; unmatched junction bases: 13. The length of the CDR3 is 17 residues. The CDR3 here is CASSTNSMDRPSYEQYF. The DNA for the CDR3 is TGTGCCAGCAGCACAAACTCCATGGACAGGCCCTCCTACGAGCAGTACTTC.

The V gene is TRBV28, the J gene TRBJ1-3, with unresolved D. The CDR3 totals 16 residues. Trimming took 6 bases from V and 10 from J, leaving 25 bases between them. Germline V gene sequence: CDR1 MDHEN, CDR2 SYDVKM. CDR3 in DNA: TGTGCCAGCAGCGCGGCGTCCGGCCCCTCTGAGGAGACCATATATTTT. The encoded protein is CASSAASGPSEETIYF.

This chain links TRBV5-1 with TRBJ2-7, with unresolved D. V lost 4 bases and J 0 bases, leaving 14 bases between the germline ends. This CDR3 spans 15 amino acids. The V gene's germline CDR1 is SGHRS and CDR2 YFSETQ. The CDR3 coding sequence is TGCGCCAGCAGCATCCCCGGGCAGAGCTCCTACGAGCAGTACTTC. It codes for CASSIPGQSSYEQYF.

V gene TRBV6-1 combines with J gene TRBJ1-1; 7 positions match TRBD1. V trimming: 5 bases; J trimming: 1 base; junction bases outside the gene matches: 4. The V gene's germline CDR1 is MNHNS and CDR2 SASEGT. This CDR3 has 14 amino acids. For the CDR3, the DNA is TGTGCCAGCAGTCCCAGGGGGGAGAACACTGAAGCTTTCTTT. As protein: CASSPRGENTEAFF.

The rearrangement uses TRBV28 and TRBJ2-2; no definite D call. Germline V gene sequence: CDR1 MDHEN, CDR2 SYDVKM. The V and J ends lost 5 bases and 1 base respectively, with 8 bases between them. This CDR3 has 14 amino acids. The CDR3 sequence: CASSIGRNTGELFF. The CDR3 DNA is TGTGCCAGCAGTATTGGACGGAACACCGGGGAGCTGTTTTTT.

The V and J genes are TRBV7-8 and TRBJ1-2; D unresolved. Per the germline V gene, CDR1 is SGHVS and CDR2 is FQNEAQ. Trimming removed 1 base at V and 6 bases at J, with 15 bases between. The CDR3 consists of 15 residues. The CDR3, as DNA: TGTGCCAGCAGCTTAGAGCGGATAACCTGGGATGGCTACACCTTC. Translation gives CASSLERITWDGYTF.

The CDR3 sequence is CASSLGGAGGPVEQFF. The DNA for the CDR3 is TGTGCCAGCAGCTTAGGCGGAGCGGGAGGGCCGGTTGAGCAGTTCTTC. The chain couples TRBV13 to TRBJ2-1, with 10 nucleotides matching TRBD2. CDR3 length equals 16 residues. Germline V gene lookup returns CDR1 PRHDT and CDR2 FYEKMQ (reference sequence). V lost 0 bases to trimming and J lost 9 bases; unmatched junction nucleotides: 8.

The CDR3 coding sequence is TGTGCCAGCAGCTTATCTGTTCTCCGCACAGATACGCAGTATTTT. Its protein product is CASSLSVLRTDTQYF. This chain uses TRBV11-2 with TRBJ2-3; D gene unclear. CDR3 length: 15 amino acids. The V end lost 2 bases, the J end lost 1 base, and 10 bases lay between the germline ends. Germline CDR1 is SGHAT and CDR2 is FQNNGV.

The chain couples TRBV29-1 to TRBJ2-3, with D possibly matching TRBD1 (7 bases). CDR1 SQVTM and CDR2 ANQGSEA come from the germline V gene. The CDR3 covers 14 residues. CDR3 nucleotides: TGCAGTGGGGGGTGGGACAGAAGCACAGATACGCAGTATTTT. Translation gives CSGGWDRSTDTQYF.

The chain employs TRBV7-9 and TRBJ2-3; D gene unclear. The CDR3 has 12 residues. Germline V gene sequence: CDR1 SEHNR, CDR2 FQNEAQ (reference sequence). V lost 3 bases to trimming and J lost 6 bases, with 7 bases between them. CDR3 amino acids: CASSFQPDTQYF. CDR3 DNA sequence: TGTGCCAGCAGCTTCCAACCGGATACGCAGTATTTT.

The sample holds one count of this clone. Different DNA sequences within this sample yield the same CDR3. The V call is TRBV28, the J call TRBJ1-2; 7 positions match TRBD1. The CDR3 is 16 residues long. Germline loops: CDR1 MDHEN, CDR2 SYDVKM. The ends lost 2 bases at V and 4 bases at J; junction bases unmatched: 10. Here the CDR3 DNA reads TGTGCCAGCAGTTTAAGGGCCCGCGGGACAGCCTATGGCTACACCTTC. The encoded protein is CASSLRARGTAYGYTF.

This clone appeared once. The J gene is TRBJ1-2, the V gene TRBV6-5; D possibly corresponds to TRBD1 (6 bases). V gave up 10 bases and J gave up 7 bases, with 16 bases separating them. This CDR3 has 12 amino acids. Germline loops: CDR1 MNHEY, CDR2 SVGAGI. The CDR3 reads CATLRQVGGYTF. The CDR3 DNA reads as TGTGCCACCCTAAGACAGGTCGGTGGCTACACCTTC.

The chain carries TRBV4-3 and TRBJ2-7; D is perhaps TRBD1 (6 bases). V gave up 4 bases and J gave up 3 bases, with 16 bases separating them. Germline lookup yields CDR1 LGHNA and CDR2 YSLEER. The CDR3 is 15 residues long. In DNA form, the CDR3 reads TGCGCCAGCAGCCCGAGGCCGGGACACCGCTACGAGCAGTACTTC. The encoded protein is CASSPRPGHRYEQYF.

Details on this clone: The sample holds other DNA sequences that translate to the same CDR3. The chain combines TRBV7-3 with TRBJ2-2; D is unclear. V lost 4 bases, J lost 5 bases, and 2 bases lay in between. This CDR3 is 11 amino acids long. CDR1 and CDR2 from the germline V gene are SGHTA and FQGTGA. The DNA for the CDR3 is TGTGCCAGCAGCTCAACCGGGGAGCTGTTTTTT. This codes for CASSSTGELFF.

This clone was picked up one time. J is TRBJ2-1 and V is TRBV7-8, with 8 nucleotides matching TRBD2. The V segment lost 2 bases and the J segment 7 bases; nucleotides outside the gene matches: 7. Germline CDR1 SGHVS, CDR2 FQNEAQ. This CDR3 contains 15 residues. The CDR3 here is CASSLWLAGLNEQFF. DNA for the CDR3: TGTGCCAGCAGCTTATGGCTAGCGGGTTTAAATGAGCAGTTCTTC.

The rearrangement uses TRBV10-3 and TRBJ2-1, with D tentatively TRBD2 (6 bases). Germline V gene lookup returns CDR1 ENHRY and CDR2 SYGVKD. The ends were cut back, 11 bases at V and 4 bases at J, with 15 bases in the middle. The CDR3 contains 13 residues. The CDR3 sequence: CAAAGGKYNEQFF. DNA of the CDR3: TGTGCCGCCGCCGGAGGGAAGTACAATGAGCAGTTCTTC.

The rearrangement links TRBV7-5 to TRBJ1-1. TRBV7-5 has pseudogene status. The CDR3 consists of 11 residues. This CDR3 reads CVRSGGTCAFF. In DNA form, the CDR3 reads TGTGTCAGAAGCGGAGGGACATGTGCTTTCTTT.

The J gene is TRBJ2-7, the V gene TRBV5-1, with D perhaps TRBD2 (6 bases). Per the germline V gene, CDR1 is SGHRS and CDR2 is YFSETQ. The CDR3 contains 14 residues. V was cut by 0 bases and J by 1 base, with 8 bases left in between. CDR3 in amino acids: CASSLASVSYEQYF. CDR3 DNA: TGCGCCAGCAGCTTGGCTAGCGTGTCCTACGAGCAGTACTTC.

Notes on this clone: This specimen includes other DNA sequences encoding the same CDR3. The chain links TRBV7-9 to TRBJ2-7, with D perhaps assigned TRBD1 or TRBD2 (6 bases each). This CDR3 has 13 amino acids. Per the germline V gene, CDR1 is SEHNR and CDR2 is FQNEAQ (reference sequence). V lost 5 bases, J lost 3 bases, and 11 bases lay in between. CDR3 sequence: CASSPGGSYEQYF. DNA for the CDR3: TGTGCCAGCAGCCCCGGGGGCAGCTACGAGCAGTACTTC.

The gene calls are TRBV7-8 and TRBJ1-4; unclear D gene. Germline V lookup: CDR1 SGHVS, CDR2 FQNEAQ. With 7 bases removed from V and 0 bases from J, the gap between germline ends came to 12 bases. The CDR3 is 15 amino acids. CDR3 loop: CASNTGGATNEKLFF. CDR3 nucleotide sequence: TGTGCCAGCAACACCGGAGGTGCAACTAATGAAAAACTGTTTTTT.

V usage is TRBV7-2 and J usage is TRBJ2-7; D not certain. Germline V CDR1 and CDR2: SGHTA, FQGNSA. The CDR3 is 13 residues long. The V gene lost 3 bases and the J gene lost 2 bases, with 8 bases spanning the gap. The CDR3 reads CASSLLRPYEQYF. Written as DNA, the CDR3 is TGTGCCAGCAGCTTGCTCCGGCCCTACGAGCAGTACTTC.

This clone was seen only a few times. This chain connects TRBV7-9 to TRBJ1-5; 12 nucleotides line up with TRBD1. The germline CDR1 and CDR2 sequences are SEHNR and FQNEAQ (reference sequence). This CDR3 is built from 17 residues. With 4 bases clipped from V and 1 base from J, the junction kept 5 bases outside the gene matches. CDR3 loop: CASSSGQGASSNQPQHF. The CDR3 DNA follows: TGTGCCAGCAGCTCGGGACAGGGGGCTAGCAGCAATCAGCCCCAGCATTTT. Together with reference TRBV7-9 and TRBJ1-5, the CDR3 gives the full variable domain: DTGVSQNPRHKITKRGQNVTFRCDPISEHNRLYWYRQTLGQGPEFLTYFQNEAQLEKSRLLSDRFSAERPKGSFSTLEIQRTEQGDSAMYLCASSSGQGASSNQPQHFGDGTRLSIL.

The V gene is TRBV5-1, the J gene TRBJ1-4; D ambiguous. The V end lost 0 bases, the J end lost 3 bases, and 9 bases lay between the germline ends. Per the germline V gene, CDR1 is SGHRS and CDR2 is YFSETQ. The CDR3 extends over 15 amino acids. In nucleotides, the CDR3 is TGCGCCAGCAGCTTGGAGGGCAACTCTAATGAAAAACTGTTTTTT. It specifies CASSLEGNSNEKLFF.